These T cell receptor beta chains were read from a single sample in a study of T cells in Graves' hyperthyroidism and ophthalmopathy. TCRdb reprocessed the multiplex PCR reads via MiXCR and lists one record per CDR3 protein. The table has hundreds of thousands of distinct CDR3 sequences, approximately 15% seen once. Material for sequencing was blood. These receptor sequences come from a woman between 18 and 29 years old with Graves' hyperthyroidism. Both conserved end residues are part of each CDR3. The order of the fields is clone size, J gene, V gene, CDR3 protein. The size of a clone is reported for some rows only, either as once, few or many, or as a class for expanded clones.

>few|.|TRBV5-5
CASSRIGGRTDTQHF
>many|TRBJ1-2|TRBV29-1
CSVEGLLNYGYTF
>few|TRBJ1-1|TRBV6-1
CASSEHTGNTEAFF
>many|TRBJ2-3|TRBV28
CASSPGPKDTQYF
>many|TRBJ2-7|TRBV6-2/TRBV6-3
CASGGGAPYEQYF
>many|TRBJ2-3|TRBV29-1
CSAVQPPTDTQYF
>few|TRBJ2-7|TRBV18
CASSSRSAGTYEQYF
>.|TRBJ1-3|TRBV14
CASSQDPGQGRNTIYF
>.|TRBJ2-7|TRBV7-9
CASSWGGQGGYEQYF
>few|TRBJ2-3|TRBV7-6
CASSQWGRTDTQYF
>few|TRBJ1-1|TRBV2
CASSDPGYTEAFF
>many|TRBJ1-5|TRBV24-1
CATSDAPGQGGYQPQHF
>many|TRBJ2-1|TRBV3-1
CASSQVLSSYNEQFF
>few|TRBJ2-2|TRBV19
CASSIGGRQRAGELFF
>many|TRBJ2-1|TRBV3-1
CASSQGWQAYNEQFF
>few|TRBJ1-5|TRBV12-3/TRBV12-4
CASSTGGQQPQHF
>many|TRBJ2-2|TRBV6-1
CASLAGPNTGELFF
>.|TRBJ2-7|TRBV19
CASSISGLAGYEQYF
>many|TRBJ2-7|TRBV10-3
CATRGTGGEYEQYF
>few|TRBJ1-1|TRBV20-1
CSARSGMNTEAFF
>many|TRBJ1-5|TRBV20-1
CSARPRGGESQPQHF
>many|TRBJ1-5|TRBV12-3/TRBV12-4
CASSLGGPNQPQHF
>.|TRBJ1-6|TRBV20-1
CSAKLPGSWNSPLHF
>many|TRBJ2-3|TRBV28
CASSPSARSAQYF
>many|TRBJ1-5|TRBV7-2
CASRWDSPNQPQHF
>many|TRBJ2-7|TRBV27
CASSPADRNTYEQYF
>.|TRBJ1-6|TRBV6-1
CASNLQGMRNSPLHF
>.|TRBJ2-1|TRBV4-2
CASSQGLVGVTEQFF
>many|TRBJ1-1|TRBV7-8
CASSLFPGMNTEAFF
>few|TRBJ2-3|TRBV13
CASSARLAGGLGISDTQYF
>many|TRBJ2-3|TRBV2
CASTPGAATDTQYF
>few|TRBJ2-1|TRBV3-1
CASSQDLTAGAYNEQFF
>few|TRBJ2-1|TRBV7-9
CASSLGSAEQFF
>.|TRBJ1-2|TRBV10-3
CAISEDVGYTF
>many|TRBJ2-3|TRBV5-8
CASKSTLSTDTQYF
>.|TRBJ1-6|TRBV7-2
CATMLNSPLHF
>many|TRBJ2-2|TRBV6-2/TRBV6-3
CASIKGRGPGTGELFF
>.|TRBJ1-6|TRBV5-6
CASSRTGFGDSPLHF
>many|TRBJ1-6|TRBV12-3/TRBV12-4
CASSLSGRNSPLHF
>many|TRBJ1-1|TRBV6-1
CASRRTFILTEAFF
>.|.|TRBV28
CASSATDTQHF
>many|TRBJ2-1|TRBV7-2
CASSLEREAWYNEQFF
>.|TRBJ2-1|TRBV4-2
CASAPGAGRKNEQFF
>few|TRBJ1-2|TRBV27
CASSLMWGGYGYTF
>few|TRBJ2-1|TRBV11-1
CASSLGGGPSNEQFF
>.|TRBJ2-7|TRBV27
CASSFSRGASGGRYEQYF
>.|TRBJ1-3|TRBV9
CASSAAGVGNTIYF
>few|TRBJ2-3|TRBV27
CASSHGQGQDTQYF
>.|TRBJ2-2|TRBV7-2
CASSRQGSVDGELFF
>many|TRBJ2-7|TRBV15
CATSRAGTAGKIYEQYF
>many|TRBJ2-1|TRBV28
CASNKQGRVVNEQFF
>many|TRBJ1-3|TRBV5-6
CASSRTPTGNTIYF
>few|TRBJ1-6|TRBV6-1
CASSLVYNSPLHF
>.|TRBJ2-7|TRBV15
CATSRSPGAEQYF